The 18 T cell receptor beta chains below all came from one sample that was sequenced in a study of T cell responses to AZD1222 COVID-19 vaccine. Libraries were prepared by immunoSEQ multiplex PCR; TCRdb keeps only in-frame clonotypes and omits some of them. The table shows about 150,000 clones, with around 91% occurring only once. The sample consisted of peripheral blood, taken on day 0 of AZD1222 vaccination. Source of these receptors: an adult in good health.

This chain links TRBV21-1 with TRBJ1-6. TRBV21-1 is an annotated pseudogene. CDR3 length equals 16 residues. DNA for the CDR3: TGTGCCAGCAGCAAAGTGCTGGACGTGAATAATTCACCCCTCCACTTT. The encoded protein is CASSKVLDVNNSPLHF.

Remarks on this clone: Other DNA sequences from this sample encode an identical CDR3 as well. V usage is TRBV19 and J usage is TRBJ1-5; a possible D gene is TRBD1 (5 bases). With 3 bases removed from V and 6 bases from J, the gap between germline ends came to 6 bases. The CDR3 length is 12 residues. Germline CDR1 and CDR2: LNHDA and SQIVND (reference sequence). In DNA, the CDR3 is TGTGCCAGTAGTATTGGGGGTCAGCCCCAGCATTTT. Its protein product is CASSIGGQPQHF.

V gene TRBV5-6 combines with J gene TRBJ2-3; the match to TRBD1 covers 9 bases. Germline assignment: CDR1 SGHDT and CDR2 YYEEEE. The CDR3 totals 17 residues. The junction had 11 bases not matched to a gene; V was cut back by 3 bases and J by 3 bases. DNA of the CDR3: TGTGCCAGCAGCTGGGGGTATGGGACAGGGTTTACAGATACGCAGTATTTT. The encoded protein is CASSWGYGTGFTDTQYF. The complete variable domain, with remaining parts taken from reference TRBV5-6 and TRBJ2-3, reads DAGVTQSPTHLIKTRGQQVTLRCSPKSGHDTVSWYQQALGQGPQFIFQYYEEEERQRGNFPDRFSGHQFPNYSSELNVNALLLGDSALYLCASSWGYGTGFTDTQYFGPGTRLTVL.

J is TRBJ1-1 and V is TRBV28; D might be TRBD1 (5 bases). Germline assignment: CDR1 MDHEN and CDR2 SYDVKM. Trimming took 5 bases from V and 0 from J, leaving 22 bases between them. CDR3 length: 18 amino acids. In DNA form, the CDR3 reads TGTGCCAGCAGTAATTGGGACCTTAGAAAGGAGATGAACACTGAAGCTTTCTTT. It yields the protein CASSNWDLRKEMNTEAFF. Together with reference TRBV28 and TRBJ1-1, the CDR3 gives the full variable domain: DVKVTQSSRYLVKRTGEKVFLECVQDMDHENMFWYRQDPGLGLRLIYFSYDVKMKEKGDIPEGYSVSREKKERFSLILESASTNQTSMYLCASSNWDLRKEMNTEAFFGQGTRLTVV.

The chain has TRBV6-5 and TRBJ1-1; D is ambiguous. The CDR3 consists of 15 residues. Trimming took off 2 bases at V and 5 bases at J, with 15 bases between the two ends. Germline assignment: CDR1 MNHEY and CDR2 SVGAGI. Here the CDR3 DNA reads TGTGCCAGCAGTTACGCGGCCAACCTCGGGACTGAAGCTTTCTTT. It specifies CASSYAANLGTEAFF.

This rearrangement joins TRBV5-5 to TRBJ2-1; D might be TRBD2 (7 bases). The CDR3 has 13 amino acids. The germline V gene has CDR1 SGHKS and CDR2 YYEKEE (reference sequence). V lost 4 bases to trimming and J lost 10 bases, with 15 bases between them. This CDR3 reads CASSTEWGGEQFF. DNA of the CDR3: TGTGCCAGCAGCACAGAATGGGGGGGCGAGCAGTTCTTC. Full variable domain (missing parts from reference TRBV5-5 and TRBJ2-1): DAGVTQSPTHLIKTRGQQVTLRCSPISGHKSVSWYQQVLGQGPQFIFQYYEKEERGRGNFPDRFSARQFPNYSSELNVNALLLGDSALYLCASSTEWGGEQFFGPGTRLTVL.

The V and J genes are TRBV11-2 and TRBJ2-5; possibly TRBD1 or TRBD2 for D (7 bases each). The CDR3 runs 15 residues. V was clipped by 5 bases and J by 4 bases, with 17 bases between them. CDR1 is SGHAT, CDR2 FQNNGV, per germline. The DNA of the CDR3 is TGTGCCAGCAGCCCCACGACAGGGAGGGGAGAGACCCAGTACTTC. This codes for CASSPTTGRGETQYF.

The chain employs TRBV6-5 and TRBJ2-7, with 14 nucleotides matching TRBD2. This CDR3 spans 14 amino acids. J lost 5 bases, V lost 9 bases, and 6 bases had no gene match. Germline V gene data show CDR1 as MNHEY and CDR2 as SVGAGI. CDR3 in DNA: TGTGCCAGTCAGGGACTAGCGGGAGTCCACGAGCAGTACTTC. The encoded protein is CASQGLAGVHEQYF.

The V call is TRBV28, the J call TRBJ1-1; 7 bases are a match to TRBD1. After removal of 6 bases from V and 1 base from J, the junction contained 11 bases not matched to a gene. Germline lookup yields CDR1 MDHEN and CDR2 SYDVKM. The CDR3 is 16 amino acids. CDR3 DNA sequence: TGTGCCAGCAGAGGGGGACAGCGACCCTCGAACACTGAAGCTTTCTTT. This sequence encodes CASRGGQRPSNTEAFF.

Here the CDR3 DNA reads TGTGCCACCAGTGACCCGGCGGCGTATAACTATGGCTACACCTTC. It translates to CATSDPAAYNYGYTF. The genes are TRBV24-1 and TRBJ1-2; D is undetermined. CDR1 KGHDR and CDR2 SFDVKD come from the germline V gene. V was clipped by 4 bases and J by 1 base, with 12 bases between them. The CDR3 is made up of 15 amino acids.

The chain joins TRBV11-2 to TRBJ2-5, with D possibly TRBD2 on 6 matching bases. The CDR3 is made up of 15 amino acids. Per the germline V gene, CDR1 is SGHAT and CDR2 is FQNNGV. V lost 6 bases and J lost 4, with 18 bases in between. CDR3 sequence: CASSSGSGVRETQYF. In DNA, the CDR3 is TGTGCCAGCAGTTCAGGATCGGGGGTTCGAGAGACCCAGTACTTC. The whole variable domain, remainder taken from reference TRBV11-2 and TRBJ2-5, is EAGVAQSPRYKIIEKRQSVAFWCNPISGHATLYWYQQILGQGPKLLIQFQNNGVVDDSQLPKDRFSAERLKGVDSTLKIQPAKLEDSAVYLCASSSGSGVRETQYFGPGTRLLVL.

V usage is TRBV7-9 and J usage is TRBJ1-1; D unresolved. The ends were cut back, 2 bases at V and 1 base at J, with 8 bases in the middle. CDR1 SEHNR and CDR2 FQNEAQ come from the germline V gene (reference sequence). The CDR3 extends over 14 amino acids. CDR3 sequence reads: CASSLNRGNTEAFF. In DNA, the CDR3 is TGTGCCAGCAGCTTAAACCGAGGGAACACTGAAGCTTTCTTT. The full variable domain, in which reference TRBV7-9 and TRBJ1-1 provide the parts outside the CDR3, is DTGVSQNPRHKITKRGQNVTFRCDPISEHNRLYWYRQTLGQGPEFLTYFQNEAQLEKSRLLSDRFSAERPKGSFSTLEIQRTEQGDSAMYLCASSLNRGNTEAFFGQGTRLTVV.

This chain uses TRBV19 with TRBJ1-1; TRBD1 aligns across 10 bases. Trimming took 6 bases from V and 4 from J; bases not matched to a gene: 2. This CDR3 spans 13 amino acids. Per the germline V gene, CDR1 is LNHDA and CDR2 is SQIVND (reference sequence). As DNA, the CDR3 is TGTGCCAGTAGATGGACAGGGGGCACTGAAGCTTTCTTT. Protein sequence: CASRWTGGTEAFF.

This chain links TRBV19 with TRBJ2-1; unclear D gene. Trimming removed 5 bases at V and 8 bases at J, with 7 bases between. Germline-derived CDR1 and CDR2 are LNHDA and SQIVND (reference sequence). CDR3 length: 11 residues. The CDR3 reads CASSSPHEQFF. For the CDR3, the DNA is TGTGCCAGTAGTTCACCGCATGAGCAGTTCTTC.

The chain's CDR3 is CASTRLAGGKETQYF. CDR3 coding DNA: TGTGCCAGCACGAGGCTAGCGGGAGGGAAAGAGACCCAGTACTTC. V gene TRBV9 combines with J gene TRBJ2-5; TRBD2 matches at 12 bases. The germline gives CDR1 SGDLS, CDR2 YYNGEE. J gave up 3 bases and V 6 bases, and 6 bases lay outside the gene matches. The CDR3 contains 15 residues.

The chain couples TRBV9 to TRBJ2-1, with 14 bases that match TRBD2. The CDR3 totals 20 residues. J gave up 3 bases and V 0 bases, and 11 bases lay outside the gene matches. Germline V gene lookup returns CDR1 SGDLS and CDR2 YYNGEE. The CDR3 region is CASSVGPGTSGSGVYNEQFF. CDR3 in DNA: TGTGCCAGCAGCGTAGGACCCGGGACTAGCGGGAGCGGGGTCTACAATGAGCAGTTCTTC.

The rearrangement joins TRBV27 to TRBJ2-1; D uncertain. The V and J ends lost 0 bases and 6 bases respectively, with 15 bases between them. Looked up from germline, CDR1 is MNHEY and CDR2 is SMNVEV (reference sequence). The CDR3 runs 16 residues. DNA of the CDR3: TGTGCCAGCAGTTTATCGAGACCTAGTTACGCCAATGAGCAGTTCTTC. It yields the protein CASSLSRPSYANEQFF.

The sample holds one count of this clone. The CDR3 DNA sequence: TGTGCCAGCAGTAACTTATATTCACCCCTCCACTTT. Translated: CASSNLYSPLHF. This chain links TRBV6-5 with TRBJ1-6; D unclear. Trimming pared 5 bases from V and 8 bases from J, leaving 7 bases between. This CDR3 has 12 residues. Germline V gene sequence: CDR1 MNHEY, CDR2 SVGAGI.